The source of this T cell receptor beta chain is a study of cytomegalovirus exposure and HLA in healthy donors. Study-wide results and limits: Researchers counted around 150 TCR beta chains as cytomegalovirus-associated.

In the PCR, 60 Vbeta and 13 Jbeta primers were used. Only in-frame clones appear in the TCRdb table, and some are missing; sequencing was by immunoSEQ multiplex PCR. This sample contains 150,000 to 200,000 clones. In regard to this clone: The target antigen is unknown.

This TCR came from a woman between 18 and 29 years old in good health and CMV-seropositive. Sequencing input: PBMCs.

CDR3 DNA sequence: TGTGCCAGCAGTCATACCACAGGGGACCAAGAGACCCAGTACTTC. It encodes CASSHTTGDQETQYF. This rearrangement joins TRBV11-2 to TRBJ2-5; 7 positions match TRBD1. From germline, CDR1 is SGHAT and CDR2 FQNNGV. Trimming took 6 bases from V and 0 from J; bases not matched to a gene: 7. The CDR3 runs 15 residues.